This TCR beta chain was captured in a study of blood T cell repertoires in COVID-19. The CDR3 loop spans 15 amino acids. Germline CDR1 reads SGHTA; CDR2 reads FQGNSA. V lost 4 bases and J 1 base, leaving 13 bases between the germline ends. Assay: immunoSEQ multiplex PCR; the TCRdb copy retains only in-frame clones and omits some. The sample has 45,000 or so clones; approximately 90% are singletons. Sequencing input: peripheral blood. The clonotype comes from a man aged 70 or older with active COVID-19. This chain joins TRBV7-2 and TRBJ1-2; a possible D gene is TRBD1 (5 bases). CDR3 loop: CASSSRQGDNYGYTF. As DNA, the CDR3 is TGTGCCAGCAGCTCCCGCCAGGGTGATAACTATGGCTACACCTTC.